Listed here are 28 T cell receptor beta chains from one sample, sequenced in a study of T cells in Graves' hyperthyroidism and ophthalmopathy. RNA transcripts provided the source from which TCR beta CDR3 regions were amplified. The study used the HTBI primer set for a first-round RT-PCR of the TCR CDR3. TCRdb reprocessed the multiplex PCR reads via MiXCR and lists one record per CDR3 protein. The profile shows about 600,000 distinct CDR3 sequences, more than 15% of them singletons. Sequencing was done on a sample of blood. Receptor source: a middle-aged woman with Graves' ophthalmopathy.

This clonotype has just a few counts. The chain couples TRBV7-4 to TRBJ2-7; unclear D gene. Deletions cut 7 bases from V and 4 bases from J, with 20 bases between. This CDR3 has 15 amino acids. CDR1 and CDR2 from the germline V gene are SGHVT and SQSDAQ. CDR3 sequence (DNA): TGTGCCAGCACCCTTTGGTCAGACCGACCTTACGAGCAGTACTTC. The encoded protein is CASTLWSDRPYEQYF.

V usage is TRBV10-3 and J usage is TRBJ2-2, with D unresolved. CDR3 length equals 15 residues. CDR1 and CDR2 (germline): ENHRY, SYGVKD. V lost 5 bases and J 5 bases, leaving 15 bases between the germline ends. The CDR3 DNA reads TGTGCCATCAGTCATACTGCCCGTGATACCGGGGAGCTGTTTTTT. Translating it yields CAISHTARDTGELFF.

This clonotype has just a few counts. The rearrangement joins TRBV11-2 to TRBJ1-2, with 9 bases matching TRBD1. The CDR3 is 16 residues long. CDR1 is SGHAT and CDR2 is FQNNGV in the germline V gene. With V trimmed by 1 base and J by 13 bases, 16 bases remained unmatched. In DNA, the CDR3 is TGTGCCAGCAGCTTAGGCCTGGACAGGGGCCCACCGGGGATCACCTTC. Its protein is CASSLGLDRGPPGITF.

V usage is TRBV3-1 and J usage is TRBJ1-2; 7 bases line up with TRBD1. The CDR3 totals 17 residues. V lost 1 base, J lost 4 bases, and 12 bases stayed unmatched. In germline, CDR1 is LGHDT, CDR2 YNNKEL (reference sequence). DNA for the CDR3: TGTGCCAGCAGCCAAGGGGGACAGCCTGACCCTATCTATGGCTACACCTTC. It is translated as CASSQGGQPDPIYGYTF.

The DNA of the CDR3 is TGCGCCAGCAGCGTGGGACTAGCGGAGACTAGGGAGCAGTACTTC. It is translated as CASSVGLAETREQYF. The gene calls are TRBV5-1 and TRBJ2-7, with 11 bases lining up with TRBD2. Per germline, CDR1 SGHRS and CDR2 YFSETQ. This CDR3 comprises 15 residues. V dropped 4 bases and J dropped 7; count of bases not matched to a gene: 10. Full variable domain (missing parts from reference TRBV5-1 and TRBJ2-7): KAGVTQTPRYLIKTRGQQVTLSCSPISGHRSVSWYQQTPGQGLQFLFEYFSETQRNKGNFPGRFSGRQFSNSRSEMNVSTLELGDSALYLCASSVGLAETREQYFGPGTRLTVT.

Comment on this clonotype: A much bigger clone sits one base away, suggesting this may be a read error. This sequence joins TRBV2 and TRBJ2-1; TRBD2 is a possible D gene (6 bases). The CDR3 has 14 amino acids. The V gene's germline CDR1 is SNHLY and CDR2 FYNNEI. CDR3 in amino acids: CASSRRGLNNEQLF. CDR3 nucleotide sequence: TGTGCCAGCAGTAGGCGGGGCCTTAACAATGAGCAGCTCTTC.

The chain uses TRBV2 and TRBJ1-6; unclear D gene. Trimming stripped 8 bases from V and 2 bases from J, with 10 bases between. Germline loops: CDR1 SNHLY, CDR2 FYNNEI. The CDR3 sequence is 14 residues long. In DNA, the CDR3 is TGTGCCAGCCGGATCGGGACCTATAATTCACCCCTCCACTTT. Protein sequence: CASRIGTYNSPLHF.

This clonotype occurred many times. The chain links TRBV2 to TRBJ1-2; D possibly corresponds to TRBD1 (6 bases). Trimming took off 6 bases at V and 8 bases at J, with 13 bases between the two ends. This CDR3 is built from 12 residues. Germline values: CDR1 SNHLY, CDR2 FYNNEI. CDR3 sequence: CASSRDNRGYTF. CDR3 nucleotide sequence: TGTGCCAGCAGCCGGGACAATCGGGGCTACACCTTC.

There are many counts of this clonotype. V and J are TRBV6-2 or TRBV6-3 and TRBJ2-7; the match to TRBD2 covers 7 bases. This CDR3 spans 15 amino acids. Germline V gene sequence: CDR1 MNHEY, CDR2 SVGEGT. The V and J ends lost 6 bases and 5 bases, in that order; junction bases with no gene match: 13. CDR3 loop: CASRKGIAGVHEQYF. CDR3 sequence (DNA): TGTGCCAGCAGAAAAGGGATAGCGGGTGTTCACGAGCAGTACTTC.

The sample holds many counts of this clonotype. The chain combines TRBV2 with TRBJ2-1, with TRBD2 identical over 10 bases. This CDR3 is built from 15 residues. V lost 5 bases to trimming and J lost 0 bases; unmatched junction nucleotides: 1. Germline V gene sequence: CDR1 SNHLY, CDR2 FYNNEI. For the CDR3, the DNA is TGTGCCAGCAGTTCTAGCGGGAGCTCCTACAATGAGCAGTTCTTC. Translating it yields CASSSSGSSYNEQFF. Together with reference TRBV2 and TRBJ2-1, the CDR3 gives the full variable domain: EPEVTQTPSHQVTQMGQEVILRCVPISNHLYFYWYRQILGQKVEFLVSFYNNEISEKSEIFDDQFSVERPDGSNFTLKIRSTKLEDSAMYFCASSSSGSSYNEQFFGPGTRLTVL.

The V and J genes are TRBV7-9 and TRBJ1-3; TRBD1 aligns across 7 bases. Germline values: CDR1 SEHNR, CDR2 FQNEAQ (reference sequence). CDR3 length: 15 residues. After removal of 8 bases from V and 0 bases from J, the junction contained 7 bases not matched to a gene. The CDR3 is CASHGGTVSGNTIYF. The CDR3 DNA follows: TGTGCCAGCCACGGAGGGACAGTCTCTGGAAACACCATATATTTT.

This clonotype was picked up a small number of times. This CDR3 reads CASRNGLGQGFREQFF. CDR3 DNA: TGCGCCAGCAGGAACGGGCTAGGACAGGGGTTCCGTGAGCAGTTCTTC. This chain links TRBV4-1 with TRBJ2-1; the match to TRBD1 covers 9 bases. Losses at the gene ends were 6 bases for V and 9 bases for J; bases not matched to a gene: 15. The CDR3 runs to 16 residues. CDR1 is MGHRA and CDR2 is YSYEKL in the germline V gene.

Ten or more counts support this clonotype. The chain recombines TRBV6-1 with TRBJ2-5; D may correspond to TRBD1 or TRBD2 (5 bases each). Between the trimmed V and J ends, which lost 6 bases and 5 bases, there was a span of 19 bases. The CDR3 spans 15 residues. Germline-derived CDR1 and CDR2 are MNHNS and SASEGT. CDR3 nucleotide sequence: TGTGCCAGCAGAGGGGAGCGTCCGGGGTGGGAGACCCAGTACTTC. This sequence encodes CASRGERPGWETQYF.

This clonotype has just a few counts. The chain couples TRBV19 to TRBJ1-5; a possible D gene is TRBD1 (5 bases). Germline assignment: CDR1 LNHDA and CDR2 SQIVND (reference sequence). The CDR3 has 13 amino acids. CDR3 sequence (DNA): TGTGGGGGAGGGGAGAGGAGCAATCAGCCCCAGCATTTT. Residues: CGGGERSNQPQHF.

The rearrangement uses TRBV2 and TRBJ2-3; TRBD2 agrees at 12 bases. The CDR3 length is 16 residues. Germline V gene data show CDR1 as SNHLY and CDR2 as FYNNEI. Trimming cost V 6 bases and J 6 bases; bases outside gene matches: 10. The CDR3 loop is CASRLTSGRSSDTQYF. The CDR3 coding sequence is TGTGCCAGCAGATTAACTAGCGGGAGGAGTTCCGATACGCAGTATTTT.

This clonotype was counted at least ten times. V is TRBV3-1 and J is TRBJ2-7, with TRBD2 as a possible D gene (6 bases). The CDR3 contains 15 residues. CDR1 is LGHDT, CDR2 YNNKEL, per germline (reference sequence). Trimming took 1 base from V and 3 from J, leaving 13 bases between them. This chain's CDR3 is CASSQVGGKGYEQYF. CDR3 coding DNA: TGTGCCAGCAGCCAAGTAGGCGGGAAGGGCTACGAGCAGTACTTC.

The chain carries TRBV20-1 and TRBJ2-6; D is uncertain. This CDR3 has 13 residues. Trimming stripped 6 bases from V and 1 base from J, with 7 bases between. Germline CDR1 is DFQATT and CDR2 is SNEGSKA (reference sequence). Here the CDR3 DNA reads TGCAGTGCAAAGGAGTCTGGGGCCAACGTCCTGACTTTC. Translating gives CSAKESGANVLTF.

This clonotype was counted once. This chain joins TRBV5-1 and TRBJ1-1, with 9 bases that match TRBD1. CDR1 is SGHRS and CDR2 is YFSETQ in the germline V gene. Trimming took 4 bases from V and 1 from J; bases not matched to a gene: 5. The CDR3 is 15 residues long. CDR3 amino acids: CASSPGTGSNTEAFF. CDR3 DNA: TGCGCCAGCAGCCCGGGGACAGGGTCGAACACTGAAGCTTTCTTT.

This clonotype occurred many times. The chain uses TRBV27 and TRBJ2-5; 9 bases map to TRBD2. This CDR3 spans 15 amino acids. Germline values: CDR1 MNHEY, CDR2 SMNVEV (reference sequence). The V segment lost 6 bases and the J segment 2 bases; nucleotides outside the gene matches: 7. CDR3 amino acids: CASRQAGGPQETQYF. The CDR3 bases are TGTGCCAGCAGACAAGCGGGGGGACCACAAGAGACCCAGTACTTC.

The table lists this clonotype with many counts. V usage is TRBV28 and J usage is TRBJ2-3; D call uncertain. Looked up from germline, CDR1 is MDHEN and CDR2 is SYDVKM. This CDR3 region has 16 residues. V gave up 2 bases and J gave up 3 bases, with 15 bases separating them. This CDR3 is CASSLAAAGETDTQYF. CDR3 DNA sequence: TGTGCCAGCAGTTTAGCCGCCGCTGGAGAGACAGATACGCAGTATTTT.

In its sample, this clonotype was seen a few times. The rearrangement joins TRBV7-9 to TRBJ2-1; the match to TRBD2 covers 8 bases. Germline V gene data show CDR1 as SEHNR and CDR2 as FQNEAQ (reference sequence). There are 15 residues in the CDR3. V shed 5 bases, J shed 2 bases, and the junction held 5 bases outside the gene matches. DNA for the CDR3: TGTGCCAGCAGCCCGCGGGGGGATCCCTACAATGAGCAGTTCTTC. Translation: CASSPRGDPYNEQFF.

In this sample, this clonotype turned up many times. The chain recombines TRBV9 with TRBJ2-2; a weak D match, TRBD2 (6 bases). The germline V and J ends were trimmed by 3 bases and 0 bases, with 12 bases remaining between them. Germline values: CDR1 SGDLS, CDR2 YYNGEE. This CDR3 is 16 amino acids long. CDR3 sequence (DNA): TGTGCCAGCAGCGCGCGGGGCTCTCCGAACACCGGGGAGCTGTTTTTT. This gives the protein CASSARGSPNTGELFF.

In this sample, this clonotype turned up a few times. The chain carries TRBV12-3 or TRBV12-4 and TRBJ2-3; maybe TRBD1 (6 bases). The CDR3 loop spans 14 amino acids. V was trimmed by 6 bases and J by 0 bases, leaving 10 bases between them. CDR3: CASSGTSSTDTQYF. In DNA, the CDR3 is TGTGCCAGCAGCGGGACATCTAGCACAGATACGCAGTATTTT.

This clonotype was observed a handful of times. The V call is TRBV6-6, the J call TRBJ2-5, with D hard to call. With 2 bases removed from V and 3 bases from J, the gap between germline ends came to 7 bases. This CDR3 contains 13 residues. The V gene's germline CDR1 is MNHNY and CDR2 SVGAGI (reference sequence). The CDR3 spells CASSYTAKETQYF. As DNA, the CDR3 is TGTGCCAGCAGTTACACGGCGAAAGAGACCCAGTACTTC.

Regarding this clonotype: A read error may be the cause here, since a much bigger clone is one base away. The CDR3 coding sequence is TGTGCCAGCAGTAAAGGACAAATGAACACTGAAGCTTTCTTT. Encoded protein: CASSKGQMNTEAFF. The rearrangement links TRBV25-1 to TRBJ1-1; weak D call: TRBD1 (5 bases). This CDR3 spans 14 amino acids. The V and J ends lost 5 bases and 0 bases respectively, with 10 bases between them. The germline V gene has CDR1 MGHDK and CDR2 SYGVNS.

This clonotype was detected ten times or more. This chain connects TRBV11-2 to TRBJ1-1; D is unresolved. The ends were cut back, 5 bases at V and 3 bases at J, with 10 bases in the middle. CDR3 length: 13 residues. CDR1 and CDR2 from the germline V gene are SGHAT and FQNNGV. The CDR3 DNA follows: TGTGCCAGCAGCCGACCTATACACACTGAAGCTTTCTTT. Translated: CASSRPIHTEAFF.

This clonotype was counted only a few times. The chain joins TRBV6-1 to TRBJ2-3, with 10 bases that match TRBD1. The CDR3 loop spans 19 amino acids. With V trimmed by 4 bases and J by 1 base, 14 bases remained unmatched. Germline assignment: CDR1 MNHNS and CDR2 SASEGT. This CDR3 reads CASSGISGTGEGGTDTQYF. The CDR3 bases are TGTGCCAGCAGTGGCATATCTGGGACAGGGGAAGGAGGCACAGATACGCAGTATTTT.

This clonotype is a singleton in its sample. One junction end disagrees with the germline gene, perhaps due to a read error. J is TRBJ2-3 and V is TRBV11-2, with 7 bases aligning to TRBD2. The CDR3 has 17 residues. CDR1 and CDR2 from the germline V gene are SGHAT and FQNNGV. The DNA of the CDR3 is TGTACCAGCAGCTTAAGTCCAGGACTAGATCTCCCAGATACGCAGTATTTT. Translating it yields CTSSLSPGLDLPDTQYF.